Below are 32 T cell receptor beta chains sequenced from a single sample in a study of blood T cell repertoires in COVID-19. TCRdb's copy holds only in-frame clones and misses some; the assay was immunoSEQ multiplex PCR. The data show about 68,000 clones, roughly 80% seen once. Sequencing used peripheral blood. These receptors were taken from a human donor in a cohort sampled during active COVID-19.

The gene calls are TRBV5-8 and TRBJ2-5; 9 bases fit TRBD2. The germline CDR1 and CDR2 sequences are SGHTS and YDEGEE. The CDR3 spans 17 residues. V lost 0 bases and J lost 7; bases outside the gene matches: 13. CDR3 loop: CASSLGSGGLPLGTQYF. The DNA for the CDR3 is TGTGCCAGCAGCTTGGGTAGCGGGGGACTCCCTCTAGGGACCCAGTACTTC. The full variable domain, in which reference TRBV5-8 and TRBJ2-5 provide the parts outside the CDR3, is EAGVTQSPTHLIKTRGQQATLRCSPISGHTSVYWYQQALGLGLQFLLWYDEGEERNRGNFPPRFSGRQFPNYSSELNVNALELEDSALYLCASSLGSGGLPLGTQYFGPGTRLLVL.

This chain connects TRBV5-4 to TRBJ2-7, with TRBD2 identical over 9 bases. Germline V lookup: CDR1 SGHNT, CDR2 YYREEE (reference sequence). V lost 3 bases, J lost 2 bases, and 9 bases stayed unmatched. The CDR3 covers 16 residues. The CDR3: CASSSGLAGRAYEQYV. The CDR3 nucleotides are TGTGCCAGCAGCTCCGGTCTAGCGGGAAGGGCCTACGAGCAGTACGTC.

The chain carries TRBV7-9 and TRBJ1-2; tentatively, D is TRBD1 (5 bases). The V end lost 1 base, the J end lost 6 bases, and 15 bases lay between the germline ends. Germline lookup yields CDR1 SEHNR and CDR2 FQNEAQ (reference sequence). The CDR3 consists of 15 residues. CDR3 loop: CASSLGGRSYDGYTF. In DNA, the CDR3 is TGTGCCAGCAGCTTAGGGGGCAGGAGCTACGATGGCTACACCTTC.

The chain has TRBV15 and TRBJ1-2; 9 bases match TRBD1. CDR1 and CDR2 from the germline V gene are LNHNV and YYDKDF (reference sequence). This CDR3 is built from 15 residues. With V trimmed by 1 base and J by 7 bases, 7 bases remained unmatched. CDR3: CATSRGDREGSGYTF. CDR3 nucleotides: TGTGCCACCAGCAGAGGGGACAGGGAGGGGAGTGGCTACACCTTC.

The rearrangement uses TRBV2 and TRBJ1-4; 7 positions agree with TRBD1. The CDR3 loop spans 14 amino acids. Germline lookup yields CDR1 SNHLY and CDR2 FYNNEI. Trimming removed 8 bases from V and 4 bases from J; junction bases left unmatched: 7. The CDR3 DNA reads as TGTGCCAGCGGGCCCACAGGGGTTAATGAAAAACTGTTTTTT. This translates into CASGPTGVNEKLFF. The full variable domain, in which reference TRBV2 and TRBJ1-4 provide the parts outside the CDR3, is EPEVTQTPSHQVTQMGQEVILRCVPISNHLYFYWYRQILGQKVEFLVSFYNNEISEKSEIFDDQFSVERPDGSNFTLKIRSTKLEDSAMYFCASGPTGVNEKLFFGSGTQLSVL.

The rearrangement links TRBV6-5 to TRBJ2-7; D remains unclear. Trimming stripped 5 bases from V and 2 bases from J, with 7 bases between. The CDR3 covers 12 residues. CDR1 MNHEY and CDR2 SVGAGI come from the germline V gene. The CDR3 DNA reads TGTGCCAGCAGTCGGGTCCCCTACGAGCAGTACGTC. Amino acid sequence: CASSRVPYEQYV.

V usage is TRBV5-1 and J usage is TRBJ2-7; D not resolved. Trimming removed 1 base from V and 1 base from J, with 12 bases in between. The CDR3 sequence is 15 residues long. Germline CDR1 and CDR2: SGHRS and YFSETQ. CDR3 protein: CASSLFEARSYEQYF. The CDR3 bases are TGCGCCAGCAGCTTGTTCGAAGCGAGATCCTACGAGCAGTACTTC.

The V and J genes are TRBV7-9 and TRBJ2-1, with 13 bases identical to TRBD2. V shed 5 bases, J shed 9 bases, and the junction held 13 bases outside the gene matches. There are 17 residues in the CDR3. CDR1 and CDR2 from the germline V gene are SEHNR and FQNEAQ (reference sequence). CDR3 sequence: CASSPGTSGKQRREQFF. The DNA for the CDR3 is TGTGCCAGCAGCCCCGGGACTAGCGGGAAACAAAGGCGTGAGCAGTTCTTC.

The chain is built from TRBV10-3 and TRBJ2-7; D call uncertain. V was cut by 4 bases and J by 0 bases, with 10 bases left in between. The CDR3 consists of 14 residues. Germline values: CDR1 ENHRY, CDR2 SYGVKD. The DNA for the CDR3 is TGTGCCATCAGTGTTCGTGGCCCCTCCTACGAGCAGTACTTC. It yields the protein CAISVRGPSYEQYF.

The chain has TRBV7-2 and TRBJ1-5; unclear D gene. CDR3 length: 14 amino acids. The germline V and J ends were trimmed by 1 base and 6 bases, with 10 bases remaining between them. CDR1 and CDR2 (germline): SGHTA, FQGNSA. CDR3 DNA sequence: TGTGCCAGCAGCTTAGGGCTCGGGGTTCAGCCCCAGCATTTT. Protein: CASSLGLGVQPQHF.

The gene calls are TRBV2 and TRBJ2-5; 8 nucleotides agree with TRBD2. CDR1 and CDR2 from the germline V gene are SNHLY and FYNNEI. J was trimmed by 7 bases and V by 4 bases; bases with no gene match: 11. The CDR3 covers 15 residues. CDR3 protein: CASSGKAGAARTQYF. CDR3 bases: TGTGCCAGCAGTGGAAAAGCGGGGGCAGCGCGGACCCAGTACTTC. The full variable domain, with the rest looked up from reference TRBV2 and TRBJ2-5, is EPEVTQTPSHQVTQMGQEVILRCVPISNHLYFYWYRQILGQKVEFLVSFYNNEISEKSEIFDDQFSVERPDGSNFTLKIRSTKLEDSAMYFCASSGKAGAARTQYFGPGTRLLVL.

CDR3 region: CASSSDSRRTDTQYF. The CDR3 nucleotides are TGCGCCAGCAGCTCGGACTCGCGACGGACAGATACGCAGTATTTT. The chain employs TRBV5-1 and TRBJ2-3, with a tentative D call TRBD2 (5 bases). CDR1 and CDR2 (germline): SGHRS, YFSETQ. With 3 bases removed from V and 3 bases from J, the gap between germline ends came to 14 bases. The CDR3 contains 15 residues.

This clone appeared once. The CDR3 DNA reads as TGTGCCAGCAGCCCCCGCCCTGCGGGGGGAAACACCATATATTTT. It is translated as CASSPRPAGGNTIYF. The chain links TRBV9 to TRBJ1-3, with D unclear. The CDR3 runs 15 residues. In germline, CDR1 is SGDLS, CDR2 YYNGEE. The V end was cut by 4 bases, the J end by 4 bases, with 15 bases between.

The chain is built from TRBV18 and TRBJ2-1; TRBD1 matches at 9 bases. The CDR3 has 14 residues. V gave up 3 bases and J gave up 6 bases; unmatched junction bases: 3. Germline CDR1 reads KGHSH; CDR2 reads LQKENI. The CDR3 protein is CASSPWDRANEQFF. CDR3 nucleotides: TGTGCCAGCTCACCCTGGGACAGGGCCAATGAGCAGTTCTTC.

The chain links TRBV5-6 to TRBJ2-3; 11 bases fit TRBD2. The germline V gene encodes CDR1 SGHDT and CDR2 YYEEEE. V shed 5 bases and J 8 bases; nucleotides not matched to a gene: 13. The CDR3 covers 16 residues. The CDR3 protein is CASSPELAGVQPTQYF. The DNA for the CDR3 is TGTGCCAGCAGTCCTGAACTAGCGGGGGTGCAGCCTACGCAGTATTTT.

The rearrangement uses TRBV7-2 and TRBJ2-7; D perhaps matches TRBD2 (5 bases). Germline V gene lookup returns CDR1 SGHTA and CDR2 FQGNSA. This CDR3 region has 14 residues. The V end lost 3 bases, the J end lost 0 bases, and 9 bases lay between the germline ends. The CDR3 region is CASSFASGSYEQYF. In DNA, the CDR3 is TGTGCCAGCAGCTTCGCGAGCGGCTCCTACGAGCAGTACTTC.

CDR3 nucleotides: TGTGCCAGCAGTTTTTCGGCAGTCCGGGTTACCGGGGAGCTGTTTTTT. Translated: CASSFSAVRVTGELFF. V and J are TRBV27 and TRBJ2-2, with D uncertain. The CDR3 is 16 amino acids. V lost 3 bases and J 5 bases, leaving 16 bases between the germline ends. Per germline, CDR1 MNHEY and CDR2 SMNVEV (reference sequence).

The chain recombines TRBV27 with TRBJ2-1, with TRBD2 identical over 10 bases. The CDR3 runs 20 residues. Germline-derived CDR1 and CDR2 are MNHEY and SMNVEV (reference sequence). V shed 2 bases, J shed 5 bases, and the junction held 18 bases outside the gene matches. The CDR3 nucleotides are TGTGCCAGCAGTTTAAGGCCCCCCCTCTTAGCGGGAGGAGGGAACAATGAGCAGTTCTTC. The encoded protein is CASSLRPPLLAGGGNNEQFF.

The chain carries TRBV6-5 and TRBJ2-5, with 7 bases fitting TRBD2. V shed 7 bases, J shed 0 bases, and the junction held 8 bases outside the gene matches. This CDR3 has 15 residues. Per germline, CDR1 MNHEY and CDR2 SVGAGI. This CDR3 is CASTPWGRDQETQYF. CDR3 in DNA: TGTGCCAGCACCCCCTGGGGGAGGGACCAAGAGACCCAGTACTTC.

The V gene is TRBV19, the J gene TRBJ1-5; a possible D gene is TRBD1 (5 bases). This CDR3 region has 14 residues. The V and J ends lost 3 bases and 6 bases respectively, with 12 bases between them. CDR1 is LNHDA, CDR2 SQIVND, per germline (reference sequence). The CDR3 nucleotides are TGTGCCAGTAGTATGACGGGGGATCTTCAGCCCCAGCATTTT. It yields the protein CASSMTGDLQPQHF. The variable domain in full, with the rest retrieved from reference TRBV19 and TRBJ1-5, is DGGITQSPKYLFRKEGQNVTLSCEQNLNHDAMYWYRQDPGQGLRLIYYSQIVNDFQKGDIAEGYSVSREKKESFPLTVTSAQKNPTAFYLCASSMTGDLQPQHFGDGTRLSIL.

The V and J genes are TRBV4-3 and TRBJ2-5; D is unclear. Between the trimmed V and J ends, which lost 4 bases and 1 base, there was a span of 10 bases. Germline CDR1 LGHNA, CDR2 YSLEER. The length of the CDR3 is 14 residues. CDR3 protein: CASSPGAGQETQYF. Here the CDR3 DNA reads TGCGCCAGCAGCCCAGGCGCCGGCCAAGAGACCCAGTACTTC.

The chain is built from TRBV5-1 and TRBJ1-1; 8 bases agree with TRBD1. CDR1 and CDR2 (germline): SGHRS, YFSETQ. The CDR3 is made up of 16 amino acids. With V trimmed by 0 bases and J by 5 bases, 9 bases remained unmatched. The CDR3 bases are TGCGCCAGCAGCTTGGGGGATAGACAGGGGCGAACTGAAGCTTTCTTT. It is translated as CASSLGDRQGRTEAFF.

This chain connects TRBV11-3 to TRBJ2-1, with 8 positions matching TRBD1. Per the germline V gene, CDR1 is SGHNT and CDR2 is YENEEA. The CDR3 is 16 amino acids. V was pared by 2 bases and J by 7 bases, with 10 bases of the junction left unmatched. CDR3 loop: CASSLLRDRLMNEQFF. CDR3 DNA sequence: TGTGCCAGCAGCTTACTCCGGGACAGGTTGATGAATGAGCAGTTCTTC.

This clone was counted between two and nine times. J is TRBJ2-3 and V is TRBV6-5; the D gene is possibly TRBD2 (6 bases). This CDR3 contains 13 residues. Germline CDR1 and CDR2: MNHEY and SVGAGI. With 2 bases removed from V and 3 bases from J, the gap between germline ends came to 6 bases. The CDR3, as DNA: TGTGCCAGCAGTTACGGGGGGACAGATACGCAGTATTTT. This codes for CASSYGGTDTQYF.

The chain's CDR3 is CASSRTGSGKTDTQYF. DNA of the CDR3: TGTGCCAGCAGCCGAACGGGTAGCGGGAAGACAGATACGCAGTATTTT. The chain has TRBV7-6 and TRBJ2-3; 8 bases agree with TRBD2. V lost 5 bases, J lost 3 bases, and 10 bases stayed unmatched. Germline V gives CDR1 SGHVS, CDR2 FNYEAQ. The CDR3 loop spans 16 amino acids.

The CDR3 protein is CSVGLASTDTQYF. Here the CDR3 DNA reads TGCAGCGTTGGGCTGGCTAGCACAGATACGCAGTATTTT. This chain uses TRBV29-1 with TRBJ2-3; the D is unclear. Germline V gene data show CDR1 as SQVTM and CDR2 as ANQGSEA. Trimming stripped 4 bases from V and 0 bases from J, with 8 bases between. This CDR3 spans 13 amino acids.

This clone was counted between two and nine times. The rearrangement joins TRBV5-4 to TRBJ1-4; a possible D gene is TRBD1 (6 bases). There are 14 residues in the CDR3. Germline CDR1 and CDR2: SGHNT and YYREEE (reference sequence). The V end lost 3 bases, the J end lost 5 bases, and 11 bases lay between the germline ends. The CDR3 coding sequence is TGTGCCAGCAGCTACGGGACACAGAATGAAAAACTGTTTTTT. As protein: CASSYGTQNEKLFF.

The rearrangement joins TRBV6-5 to TRBJ1-4; maybe TRBD1 (5 bases). CDR3 length: 14 amino acids. V was shortened by 6 bases and J by 9 bases, with 17 bases between the two germline ends. Germline-derived CDR1 and CDR2 are MNHEY and SVGAGI. CDR3 residues: CASSLSGRGKKLFF. The CDR3 region has the DNA TGTGCCAGCAGCCTCTCGGGGCGCGGGAAAAAACTGTTTTTT.

V is TRBV19 and J is TRBJ2-7; 11 positions match TRBD2. After removal of 3 bases from V and 4 bases from J, the junction contained 11 bases not matched to a gene. There are 17 residues in the CDR3. CDR1 is LNHDA, CDR2 SQIVND, per germline (reference sequence). This chain's CDR3 is CASSIPLAGGDEYEQYF. In DNA, the CDR3 is TGTGCCAGTAGTATTCCCTTAGCGGGGGGGGACGAGTACGAGCAGTACTTC.

This clone was detected only once. The chain has TRBV4-3 and TRBJ1-1; TRBD1 matches 9 bases. Trimming removed 1 base from V and 9 bases from J; junction bases left unmatched: 6. The CDR3 covers 14 residues. From germline, CDR1 is LGHNA and CDR2 YSLEER. In nucleotides, the CDR3 is TGCGCCAGCAGCCAAGCAGGGACAGGGCATAAAGCTTTCTTT. Its translation: CASSQAGTGHKAFF.

The V gene is TRBV21-1, the J gene TRBJ2-7; the table's D call TRBD1 went unverified against the DNA. TRBV21-1 is an annotated pseudogene. This CDR3 has 16 amino acids. In nucleotides, the CDR3 is TGTGCCAGCAGCAAAGCACGGCGGACAGGATCCTACGAGCAGTACGTC. This gives the protein CASSKARRTGSYEQYV.

V usage is TRBV27 and J usage is TRBJ2-1, with 8 bases aligning to TRBD2. Germline assignment: CDR1 MNHEY and CDR2 SMNVEV (reference sequence). The CDR3 is made up of 14 amino acids. Unmatched junction bases numbered 6, after V lost 6 bases and J lost 5 bases. This CDR3 is CASSRTSIDNEQFF. The CDR3 DNA reads TGTGCCAGCAGCCGGACTAGCATCGACAATGAGCAGTTCTTC.